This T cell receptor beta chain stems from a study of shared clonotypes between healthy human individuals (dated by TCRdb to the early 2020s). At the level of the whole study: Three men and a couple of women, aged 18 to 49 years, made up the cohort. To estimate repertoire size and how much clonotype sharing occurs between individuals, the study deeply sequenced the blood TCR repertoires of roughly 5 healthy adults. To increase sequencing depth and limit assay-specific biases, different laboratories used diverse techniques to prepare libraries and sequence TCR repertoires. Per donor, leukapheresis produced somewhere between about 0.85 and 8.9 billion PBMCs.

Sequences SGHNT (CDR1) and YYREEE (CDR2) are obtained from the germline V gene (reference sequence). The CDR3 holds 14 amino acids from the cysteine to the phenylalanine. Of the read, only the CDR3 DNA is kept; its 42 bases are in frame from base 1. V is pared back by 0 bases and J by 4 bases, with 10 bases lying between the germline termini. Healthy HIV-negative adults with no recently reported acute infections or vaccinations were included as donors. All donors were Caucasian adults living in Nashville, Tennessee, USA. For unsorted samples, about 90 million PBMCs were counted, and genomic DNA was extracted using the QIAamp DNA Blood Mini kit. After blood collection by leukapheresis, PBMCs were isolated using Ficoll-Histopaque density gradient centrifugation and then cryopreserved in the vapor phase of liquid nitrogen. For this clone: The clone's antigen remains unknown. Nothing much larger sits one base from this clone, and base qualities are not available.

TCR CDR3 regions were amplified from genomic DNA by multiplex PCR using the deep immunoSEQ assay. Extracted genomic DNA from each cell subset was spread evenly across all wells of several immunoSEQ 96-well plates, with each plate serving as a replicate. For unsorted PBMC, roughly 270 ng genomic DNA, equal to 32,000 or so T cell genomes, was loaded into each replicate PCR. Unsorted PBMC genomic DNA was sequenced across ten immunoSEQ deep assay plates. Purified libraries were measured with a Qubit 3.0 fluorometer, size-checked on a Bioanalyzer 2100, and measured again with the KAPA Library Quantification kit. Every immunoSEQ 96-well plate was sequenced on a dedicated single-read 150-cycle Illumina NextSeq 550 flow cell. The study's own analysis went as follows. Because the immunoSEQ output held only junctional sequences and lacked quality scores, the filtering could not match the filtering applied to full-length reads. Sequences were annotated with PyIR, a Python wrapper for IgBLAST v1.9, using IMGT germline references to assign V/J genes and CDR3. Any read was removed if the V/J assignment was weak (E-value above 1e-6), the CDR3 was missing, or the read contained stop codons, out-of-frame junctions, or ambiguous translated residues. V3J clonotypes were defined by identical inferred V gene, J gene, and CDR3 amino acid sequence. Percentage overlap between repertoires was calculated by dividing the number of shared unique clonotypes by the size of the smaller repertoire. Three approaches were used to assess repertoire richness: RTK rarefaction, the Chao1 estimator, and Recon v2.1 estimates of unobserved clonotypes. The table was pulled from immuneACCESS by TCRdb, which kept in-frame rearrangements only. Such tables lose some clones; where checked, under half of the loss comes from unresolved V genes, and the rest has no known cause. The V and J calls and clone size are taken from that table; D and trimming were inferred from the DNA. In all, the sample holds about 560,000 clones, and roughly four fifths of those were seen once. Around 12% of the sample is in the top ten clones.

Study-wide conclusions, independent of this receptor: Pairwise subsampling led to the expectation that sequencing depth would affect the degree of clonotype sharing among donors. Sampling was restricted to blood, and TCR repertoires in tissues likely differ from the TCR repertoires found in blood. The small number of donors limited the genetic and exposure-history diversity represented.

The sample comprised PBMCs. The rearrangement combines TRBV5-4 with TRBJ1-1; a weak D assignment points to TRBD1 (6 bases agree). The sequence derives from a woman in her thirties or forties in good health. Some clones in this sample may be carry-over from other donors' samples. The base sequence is TGTGCCAGCAGCTTGGTACAGGGTGCCACTGAAGCTTTCTTT. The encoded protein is CASSLVQGATEAFF.